This is a list of T cell receptor beta chains from one sample in a study of monozygotic twins with inflammatory bowel disease. TCRdb reprocessed the 5' RACE reads, with one entry per CDR3 protein and no DNA. The sample table includes around 450,000 distinct CDR3 sequences. Material for sequencing was blood. The receptor set was obtained from a human donor with ulcerative colitis or Crohn's disease, or a healthy co-twin of an affected twin (not recorded which). Both conserved end residues are part of each CDR3.

J,length,V,CDR3
TRBJ2-2,14,TRBV20-1,CSVAKAGRTGELFF
TRBJ2-7,12,TRBV7-6,CASSLQGLEQYF
TRBJ2-3,15,TRBV20-1,CSAHRLAGVVDTQYF
TRBJ2-3,13,TRBV7-3,CASSLTSVYTQYF
TRBJ1-2,13,TRBV5-1,CASSLPGEGGYTF
TRBJ1-4,16,TRBV5-1,CASSLDAGATNEKLFF
TRBJ2-5,13,TRBV29-1,CSVGPTLQETQYF
TRBJ2-3,17,TRBV9,CASSVDPGSHTADTQYF
TRBJ2-5,14,TRBV12-3/TRBV12-4,CASSSTGGRETQYF
TRBJ2-1,13,TRBV20-1,CSARGASYNEQFF
TRBJ2-7,14,TRBV10-3,CAIRSQLPSYEQYF
TRBJ1-1,14,TRBV5-1,CASSGLTENTEAFF
TRBJ2-2,14,TRBV2,CARRSATITGELFF
TRBJ2-7,14,TRBV4-2,CASSQEQASPRWYF
TRBJ2-7,13,TRBV7-2,CASSPKGVYEQYF
TRBJ1-5,14,TRBV19,CASSPLGNNQPQHF